The 16 T cell receptor beta chains given below trace back to one sample, sequenced in a study of cytomegalovirus exposure and HLA in healthy donors. PCR was performed using 60 Vbeta and 13 Jbeta primers. Sequenced by immunoSEQ multiplex PCR; TCRdb stores in-frame clones only, minus some. The table has over 150,000 clones, roughly two thirds seen once. What was sequenced was PBMCs. Every receptor here comes from a woman aged 18-30 years in good health and CMV-seropositive.

This rearrangement joins TRBV7-2 to TRBJ2-1, with 8 bases aligning to TRBD2. The CDR3 covers 14 residues. V was pared by 5 bases and J by 4 bases, with 4 bases of the junction left unmatched. The germline CDR1 and CDR2 sequences are SGHTA and FQGNSA. The CDR3 DNA sequence: TGTGCCAGCAGCACCGGGGGGGGATACAATGAGCAGTTCTTC. Translation: CASSTGGGYNEQFF.

V usage is TRBV2 and J usage is TRBJ1-1; TRBD1 aligns across 10 bases. Germline trimming cut 4 bases from V and 5 bases from J; bases unmatched to any gene: 7. CDR1 SNHLY and CDR2 FYNNEI come from the germline V gene. This CDR3 has 15 residues. The CDR3 protein is CASSGRQGAVTEAFF. CDR3 in DNA: TGTGCCAGCAGTGGAAGACAGGGGGCGGTGACTGAAGCTTTCTTT.

The CDR3 bases are TGTGCCAGCAGCCCAGGGGTAAGCACAGATACGCAGTATTTT. As protein: CASSPGVSTDTQYF. The rearrangement joins TRBV11-2 to TRBJ2-3; possible D gene TRBD1, 6 bases. V lost 5 bases, J lost 0 bases, and 9 bases lay in between. Germline assignment: CDR1 SGHAT and CDR2 FQNNGV. The CDR3 length is 14 residues.

V gene TRBV29-1 combines with J gene TRBJ2-7; 9 positions agree with TRBD1. Trimming cost V 0 bases and J 0 bases; bases outside gene matches: 6. Germline CDR1 and CDR2: SQVTM and ANQGSEA. This CDR3 contains 16 residues. The CDR3 reads CSVEEGTGQGSYEQYF. The CDR3 bases are TGCAGCGTTGAAGAAGGTACGGGACAGGGCTCCTACGAGCAGTACTTC.

J is TRBJ2-1 and V is TRBV6-6, with 8 bases fitting TRBD2. J was trimmed by 9 bases and V by 6 bases; bases with no gene match: 13. Germline CDR1 and CDR2: MNHNY and SVGAGI (reference sequence). This CDR3 is 15 amino acids long. This chain's CDR3 is CASRSSGGGEGEQFF. CDR3 nucleotides: TGTGCCAGCAGATCAAGCGGGGGCGGGGAGGGTGAGCAGTTCTTC.

The J gene is TRBJ2-1, the V gene TRBV21-1; the table's D call of TRBD2 was not tested on the DNA. TRBV21-1 is assigned pseudogene status. The CDR3 extends over 19 amino acids. CDR3 sequence (DNA): TGTGCCAGCAGAAAAAGGGGAACTAGCGGGGGGCCCTATTACAATGAGCAGTTCTTC. Translated, it gives CASRKRGTSGGPYYNEQFF.

The CDR3 loop is CASSVGQMGYGYTF. CDR3 sequence (DNA): TGTGCCAGCAGCGTAGGACAGATGGGCTATGGCTACACCTTC. The chain uses TRBV9 and TRBJ1-2; D may be TRBD1 (5 bases). Per germline, CDR1 SGDLS and CDR2 YYNGEE. The CDR3 runs 14 residues. V shed 0 bases and J shed 4 bases, with 10 bases lying between them.

This chain links TRBV7-8 with TRBJ2-7, with 9 bases that match TRBD1. The CDR3 consists of 15 residues. From germline, CDR1 is SGHVS and CDR2 FQNEAQ. Losses at the gene ends were 0 bases for V and 2 bases for J; bases not matched to a gene: 2. CDR3 bases: TGTGCCAGCAGCTTAGCGGGGACAGGGACCTACGAGCAGTACTTC. Encoded protein: CASSLAGTGTYEQYF. Full variable domain (remainder filled in from reference TRBV7-8 and TRBJ2-7): GAGVSQSPRYKVAKRGQDVALRCDPISGHVSLFWYQQALGQGPEFLTYFQNEAQLDKSGLPSDRFFAERPEGSVSTLKIQRTQQEDSAVYLCASSLAGTGTYEQYFGPGTRLTVT.

This clone was counted a few times. The genes are TRBV7-8 and TRBJ2-7; 8 bases are a match to TRBD2. V lost 0 bases, J lost 7 bases, and 11 bases stayed unmatched. The CDR3 totals 16 residues. The germline gives CDR1 SGHVS, CDR2 FQNEAQ. For the CDR3, the DNA is TGTGCCAGCAGCTTAGCATACGCGGGGGGCCTGGGAGAGCAGTACTTC. Its protein product is CASSLAYAGGLGEQYF.

The chain uses TRBV11-1 and TRBJ2-7, with D perhaps TRBD2 (6 bases). Germline V CDR1 and CDR2: SGHAT, FQDESV (reference sequence). Trimming cost V 8 bases and J 7 bases, with 18 bases left between them. The CDR3 spans 13 residues. The CDR3 sequence is CASSEGPREEQYF. CDR3 coding DNA: TGTGCCAGCTCGGAGGGGCCAAGGGAAGAGCAGTACTTC. The variable domain in full, with the rest retrieved from reference TRBV11-1 and TRBJ2-7, is EAEVAQSPRYKITEKSQAVAFWCDPISGHATLYWYRQILGQGPELLVQFQDESVVDDSQLPKDRFSAERLKGVDSTLKIQPAELGDSAMYLCASSEGPREEQYFGPGTRLTVT.

The DNA for the CDR3 is TGTGCCAGCAGTGAGAGCCTGAACACTGAAGCTTTCTTT. It encodes CASSESLNTEAFF. V usage is TRBV2 and J usage is TRBJ1-1; D gene ambiguous. The CDR3 has 13 amino acids. Germline V lookup: CDR1 SNHLY, CDR2 FYNNEI. Trimming pared 3 bases from V and 0 bases from J, leaving 5 bases between.

This chain connects TRBV2 to TRBJ2-7; TRBD2 matches at 7 bases. The CDR3 runs 14 residues. Germline values: CDR1 SNHLY, CDR2 FYNNEI. V shed 2 bases and J 3 bases; nucleotides not matched to a gene: 4. This CDR3 reads CASSEPREGYEQYF. The CDR3 DNA reads as TGTGCCAGCAGTGAACCCAGGGAGGGCTACGAGCAGTACTTC.

In this sample, this clone turned up a few times. The chain combines TRBV2 with TRBJ1-1, with a weak D call TRBD1 (6 bases). The V end lost 6 bases, the J end lost 5 bases, and 13 bases lay between the germline ends. From germline, CDR1 is SNHLY and CDR2 FYNNEI. The length of the CDR3 is 13 residues. CDR3 sequence (DNA): TGTGCCAGCAGGCAGGGGAGAGATACTGAAGCTTTCTTT. Translation: CASRQGRDTEAFF.

The gene calls are TRBV7-2 and TRBJ2-1; TRBD2 agrees at 12 bases. The CDR3 spans 15 residues. Germline assignment: CDR1 SGHTA and CDR2 FQGNSA. V shed 4 bases, J shed 6 bases, and the junction held 4 bases outside the gene matches. CDR3 sequence (DNA): TGTGCCAGCAGCTCGGGACTAGCGGGCCCCAATGAGCAGTTCTTC. It translates to CASSSGLAGPNEQFF.

The CDR3 region is CASSQGERGNYNEQFF. CDR3 sequence (DNA): TGTGCCAGCAGCCAAGGGGAGCGGGGGAACTACAATGAGCAGTTCTTC. The chain couples TRBV4-2 to TRBJ2-1; 8 nucleotides agree with TRBD2. The J segment lost 3 bases and the V segment lost 1 base, leaving 5 bases of the junction unmatched. There are 16 residues in the CDR3. CDR1 and CDR2 from the germline V gene are LGHNA and YNFKEQ.

The genes are TRBV13 and TRBJ1-1, with a tentative D call TRBD1 (5 bases). V was trimmed by 5 bases and J by 1 base, leaving 11 bases between them. Germline CDR1 and CDR2: PRHDT and FYEKMQ (reference sequence). This CDR3 region has 14 residues. The CDR3 DNA reads TGTGCCAGCAGCAACGGACACTCGAACACTGAAGCTTTCTTT. Its protein product is CASSNGHSNTEAFF.